Shown below are 25 T cell receptor beta chains from a single sample sequenced in a study of CD8+ T cells in alopecia areata. Treatment defined: oral pan-JAK inhibitor, 5-10 mg twice daily. Once RNA had been extracted, it was reverse transcribed into cDNA to act as the sequencing template. Clones were sequenced by immunoSEQ multiplex PCR, and TCRdb holds only the in-frame ones, with some missing. The sample lists around 150,000 clones, about four fifths occurring once. This specimen consisted of CD8+ T cells sorted from blood, obtained at week 4, from a patient treated with tofacitinib. These TCRs come from a human donor with alopecia areata.

This clone was found once. The genes are TRBV20-1 and TRBJ2-7; 9 nucleotides align to TRBD1. Per germline, CDR1 DFQATT and CDR2 SNEGSKA (reference sequence). Trimming cost V 3 bases and J 6 bases; bases outside gene matches: 0. CDR3 size: 11 residues. CDR3 amino acids: CSARTGGEQYF. The DNA of the CDR3 is TGCAGTGCTAGGACAGGGGGCGAGCAGTACTTC.

This sequence joins TRBV11-2 and TRBJ2-3; 10 nucleotides align to TRBD2. This CDR3 comprises 15 residues. From germline, CDR1 is SGHAT and CDR2 FQNNGV. Trimming took 5 bases from V and 3 from J; bases not matched to a gene: 5. The CDR3 here is CASSLPTSGTDTQYF. DNA for the CDR3: TGTGCCAGCAGCCTTCCGACTAGCGGGACAGATACGCAGTATTTT.

This clone was seen just once. This chain uses TRBV29-1 with TRBJ2-7; maybe TRBD1 (5 bases). Trimming stripped 3 bases from V and 2 bases from J, with 11 bases between. The germline CDR1 and CDR2 sequences are SQVTM and ANQGSEA. There are 13 residues in the CDR3. CDR3 nucleotide sequence: TGCAGCGTTGAGCGCAGGGAACCCTACGAGCAGTACTTC. It yields the protein CSVERREPYEQYF.

The chain joins TRBV4-3 to TRBJ2-5; D gene uncertain. CDR3 length: 15 residues. Trimming took off 0 bases at V and 0 bases at J, with 8 bases between the two ends. Germline V gives CDR1 LGHNA, CDR2 YSLEER. DNA of the CDR3: TGCGCCAGCAGCCAAGATAAGAACTACCAAGAGACCCAGTACTTC. Residues: CASSQDKNYQETQYF.

This clone has a handful of counts. The chain uses TRBV27 and TRBJ2-1; possible D gene TRBD2, 6 bases. Looked up from germline, CDR1 is MNHEY and CDR2 is SMNVEV (reference sequence). V gave up 5 bases and J gave up 0 bases, with 14 bases separating them. The CDR3 runs to 16 residues. The chain's CDR3 is CASSELGGYSYNEQFF. The CDR3 region has the DNA TGTGCCAGCAGTGAACTCGGGGGATACTCCTACAATGAGCAGTTCTTC.

CDR3: CASSSYGGRATEAFF. The CDR3 region has the DNA TGTGCCAGCAGTTCCTATGGGGGGAGGGCCACTGAAGCTTTCTTT. This rearrangement joins TRBV28 to TRBJ1-1, with D possibly matching TRBD1 (5 bases). This CDR3 is built from 15 residues. Germline CDR1 is MDHEN and CDR2 is SYDVKM. V was pared by 4 bases and J by 4 bases, with 16 bases between.

The rearrangement uses TRBV7-8 and TRBJ1-5; TRBD1 matches 7 bases. CDR3 length: 16 amino acids. From germline, CDR1 is SGHVS and CDR2 FQNEAQ. V trimming: 1 base; J trimming: 4 bases; junction bases outside the gene matches: 7. CDR3 in amino acids: CASSLDSLTGNQPQHF. The CDR3 nucleotides are TGTGCCAGCAGCTTAGATAGTTTGACAGGGAATCAGCCCCAGCATTTT.

The CDR3 DNA reads as TGTGCCAGCGGTTCGGGGACAGGGAATCCCTACGAGCAGTACTTC. Translating it yields CASGSGTGNPYEQYF. The V gene is TRBV4-2, the J gene TRBJ2-7; TRBD1 matches at 9 bases. This CDR3 has 15 residues. Germline CDR1 is LGHNA and CDR2 is YNFKEQ. The V and J ends lost 8 bases and 2 bases, in that order; junction bases with no gene match: 10.

The rearrangement uses TRBV6-6 and TRBJ2-3, with 7 bases lining up with TRBD2. The germline V gene encodes CDR1 MNHNY and CDR2 SVGAGI (reference sequence). The junction had 8 bases not matched to a gene; V was cut back by 6 bases and J by 2 bases. The CDR3 loop spans 15 amino acids. Written as DNA, the CDR3 is TGTGCCAGCAGGAAGGGGCGGGGGAACACAGATACGCAGTATTTT. The encoded protein is CASRKGRGNTDTQYF.

This chain connects TRBV13 to TRBJ2-3, with TRBD2 identical over 7 bases. Germline V gene lookup returns CDR1 PRHDT and CDR2 FYEKMQ (reference sequence). After removal of 0 bases from V and 1 base from J, the junction contained 4 bases not matched to a gene. The CDR3 is 16 residues long. CDR3 protein: CASSLGRGGGTDTQYF. CDR3 bases: TGTGCCAGCAGCTTAGGCCGCGGGGGAGGCACAGATACGCAGTATTTT.

The chain has TRBV29-1 and TRBJ2-3; weak D call: TRBD2 (6 bases). The V gene lost 4 bases and the J gene lost 5 bases, with 13 bases spanning the gap. Germline V lookup: CDR1 SQVTM, CDR2 ANQGSEA. The CDR3 sequence is 13 residues long. The CDR3 region is CSVVGGMGDTQYF. Here the CDR3 DNA reads TGCAGCGTTGTGGGGGGAATGGGAGATACGCAGTATTTT.

This chain links TRBV4-2 with TRBJ2-5; D is ambiguous. V dropped 0 bases and J dropped 2 bases, with 7 bases sitting between them. This CDR3 comprises 14 residues. The germline CDR1 and CDR2 sequences are LGHNA and YNFKEQ. The CDR3 DNA reads TGTGCCAGCAGCCAAGAAGAACCTCAAGAGACCCAGTACTTC. Protein: CASSQEEPQETQYF.

The chain uses TRBV4-1 and TRBJ1-2; 8 positions agree with TRBD1. The CDR3 has 17 residues. The germline gives CDR1 MGHRA, CDR2 YSYEKL. The J segment lost 4 bases and the V segment lost 1 base, leaving 11 bases of the junction unmatched. In DNA form, the CDR3 reads TGCGCCAGCAGCCAAGTCGGACAGGGACTAGCTCCCTATGGCTACACCTTC. Protein: CASSQVGQGLAPYGYTF.

The count of this clone is one. The chain is built from TRBV19 and TRBJ2-1; D unresolved. The V end lost 1 base, the J end lost 8 bases, and 9 bases lay between the germline ends. The CDR3 sequence is 13 residues long. In germline, CDR1 is LNHDA, CDR2 SQIVND (reference sequence). The CDR3 reads CASSIVKAYEQFF. The DNA for the CDR3 is TGTGCCAGTAGTATAGTTAAGGCATATGAGCAGTTCTTC.

CDR3 residues: CSVVFRDRGREQFF. DNA of the CDR3: TGCAGCGTTGTCTTCCGGGACAGGGGGCGTGAGCAGTTCTTC. V gene TRBV29-1 combines with J gene TRBJ2-1; 12 nucleotides line up with TRBD1. The CDR3 length is 14 residues. Germline CDR1 and CDR2: SQVTM and ANQGSEA. Losses at the gene ends were 4 bases for V and 9 bases for J; bases not matched to a gene: 7.

The chain has TRBV7-2 and TRBJ1-2; the match to TRBD1 covers 7 bases. V lost 5 bases to trimming and J lost 0 bases; unmatched junction nucleotides: 12. Germline V gives CDR1 SGHTA, CDR2 FQGNSA. CDR3 size: 17 residues. The CDR3 sequence: CASSPETGSLSNYGYTF. As DNA, the CDR3 is TGTGCCAGCAGCCCAGAGACAGGGAGCCTTTCTAACTATGGCTACACCTTC.

J is TRBJ2-7 and V is TRBV27; unclear D gene. Trimming stripped 4 bases from V and 5 bases from J, with 18 bases between. The CDR3 is 15 amino acids. Germline V gene sequence: CDR1 MNHEY, CDR2 SMNVEV (reference sequence). The CDR3 DNA sequence: TGTGCCAGCAGTTCGGATGTATCCCACCTAGACGAGCAGTACTTC. Translation: CASSSDVSHLDEQYF.

This chain's CDR3 is CASSVGWGNSPLHF. The CDR3 nucleotides are TGTGCCAGCAGCGTAGGTTGGGGTAATTCACCCCTCCACTTT. This chain uses TRBV9 with TRBJ1-6; D is unclear. With 0 bases removed from V and 6 bases from J, the gap between germline ends came to 7 bases. The CDR3 loop spans 14 amino acids. Germline assignment: CDR1 SGDLS and CDR2 YYNGEE.

With regard to this clone: Mismatch with germline at one junction end may stem from a read error. The CDR3 sequence: CASSPLTGYEQYF. CDR3 DNA: TGTGCTAGCAGCCCACTGACAGGTTACGAGCAGTACTTC. V is TRBV7-7 and J is TRBJ2-7, with D maybe TRBD1 (6 bases). CDR3 length: 13 amino acids. The germline V gene encodes CDR1 SSHAT and CDR2 FNYEAQ (reference sequence).

This clone was seen only once. The V call is TRBV7-8, the J call TRBJ1-3; D not certain. V lost 1 base, J lost 2 bases, and 6 bases lay in between. CDR3 length equals 14 residues. The germline gives CDR1 SGHVS, CDR2 FQNEAQ. CDR3 bases: TGTGCCAGCAGCTTAGATTGGACTGGAAACACCATATATTTT. This gives the protein CASSLDWTGNTIYF.

This sequence joins TRBV10-3 and TRBJ2-7; 9 bases fit TRBD2. Germline CDR1 is ENHRY and CDR2 is SYGVKD. This CDR3 spans 15 amino acids. The trim removed 2 bases at V and 1 base at J, leaving 3 bases unmatched. CDR3 DNA sequence: TGTGCCATCAGTGAGCTCACTAGCGGGTCCTACGAGCAGTACTTC. Translating it yields CAISELTSGSYEQYF.

The V call is TRBV19, the J call TRBJ2-3; the D call may be TRBD1 or TRBD2 (6 bases each). Deletions cut 5 bases from V and 1 base from J, with 10 bases between. The germline V gene encodes CDR1 LNHDA and CDR2 SQIVND (reference sequence). The CDR3 has 14 amino acids. DNA of the CDR3: TGTGCCAGTAGTCCCCGGGGGCGCACAGATACGCAGTATTTT. Its translation is CASSPRGRTDTQYF.

This clone showed up just a few times. The chain links TRBV5-4 to TRBJ2-7, with TRBD2 matching 7 bases. The germline V gene has CDR1 SGHNT and CDR2 YYREEE (reference sequence). This CDR3 region has 14 residues. The J segment lost 3 bases and the V segment lost 4 bases, leaving 7 bases of the junction unmatched. The CDR3 region has the DNA TGTGCCAGCAGCCCCTCCGGGACTAACTACGAGCAGTACTTC. Protein product: CASSPSGTNYEQYF.

The gene calls are TRBV2 and TRBJ2-5; 9 positions match TRBD1. Germline CDR1 and CDR2: SNHLY and FYNNEI. This CDR3 contains 13 residues. With 6 bases clipped from V and 4 bases from J, the junction kept 3 bases outside the gene matches. This CDR3 reads CASRGTGRETQYF. CDR3 nucleotide sequence: TGTGCCAGCAGGGGGACAGGGCGAGAGACCCAGTACTTC.

The chain carries TRBV5-1 and TRBJ2-7; 9 positions agree with TRBD1. Per germline, CDR1 SGHRS and CDR2 YFSETQ. The CDR3 runs to 15 residues. After removal of 2 bases from V and 2 bases from J, the junction contained 5 bases not matched to a gene. CDR3 amino acids: CASSFSDRGAYEQYF. The DNA for the CDR3 is TGCGCCAGCAGCTTCTCGGACAGGGGAGCCTACGAGCAGTACTTC.